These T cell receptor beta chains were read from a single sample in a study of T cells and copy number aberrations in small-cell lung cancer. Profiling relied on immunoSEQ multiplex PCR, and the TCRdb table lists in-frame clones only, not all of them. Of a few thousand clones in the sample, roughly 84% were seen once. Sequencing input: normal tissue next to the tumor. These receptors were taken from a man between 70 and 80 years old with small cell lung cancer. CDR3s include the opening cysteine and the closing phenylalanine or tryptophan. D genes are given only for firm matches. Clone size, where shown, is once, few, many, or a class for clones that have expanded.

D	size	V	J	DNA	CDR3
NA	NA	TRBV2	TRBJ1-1	TGTGCCAGCAGTGGCCGGGGGAACACTGAAGCTTTCTTT	CASSGRGNTEAFF
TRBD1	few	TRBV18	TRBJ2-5	TGTGCCAGCTCCTCAACACAGGGGGCAGGTGAGACCCAGTACTTC	CASSSTQGAGETQYF
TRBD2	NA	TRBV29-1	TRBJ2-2	TGCAGCGTTTCCCTTAGCGGGAGACAAGGAAGCGGGGAGCTGTTTTTT	CSVSLSGRQGSGELFF
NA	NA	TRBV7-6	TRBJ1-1	TGTGCCAGCAGCTTAGCGCTGGGAACTGAAGCTTTCTTT	CASSLALGTEAFF
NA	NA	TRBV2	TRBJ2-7	TGTGCCAGCACTCAACCCCCTAGTAACGAGCAGTACTTC	CASTQPPSNEQYF
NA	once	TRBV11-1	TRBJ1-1	TGTGCCAGCAGCTTAGGACGGAACACTGAAGCTTTCTTT	CASSLGRNTEAFF
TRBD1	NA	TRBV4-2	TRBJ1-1	TGTGCCAGCAGCCAAGTCGCCTTGGGACAGTCCTATAATGGGGAAGCTTTCTTT	CASSQVALGQSYNGEAFF
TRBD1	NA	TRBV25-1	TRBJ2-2	TGTGCCAGCAGTGATAGACAGGGGGCGGGCGGGGAGCTGTTTTTT	CASSDRQGAGGELFF
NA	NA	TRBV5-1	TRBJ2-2	TGCGCCAGCAGCAAAGGGACTGGGGCCACCGGGGAGCTGTTTTTT	CASSKGTGATGELFF
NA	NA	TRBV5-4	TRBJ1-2	TGTGCCAGCAGCTTGGCAACCGGGGGGAGTCATGGCTACACCTTC	CASSLATGGSHGYTF
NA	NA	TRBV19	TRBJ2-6	TGTGCCAGTAGTCCCACGGGACGCCGGAGACTCTCTGGGGCCAACGTCCTGACTTTC	CASSPTGRRRLSGANVLTF
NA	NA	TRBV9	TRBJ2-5	TGTGCCACACAGAGGGAACCCCAAGAGACCCAGTACTTC	CATQREPQETQYF
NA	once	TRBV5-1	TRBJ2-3	TGCGCCAGCAGCTTGCCTAACACAGATACGCAGTATTTT	CASSLPNTDTQYF
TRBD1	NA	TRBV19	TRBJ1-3	TGTGCCAGTACCGGGACAGCGACTGGAAACACCATATATTTT	CASTGTATGNTIYF
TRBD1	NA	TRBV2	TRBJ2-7	TGTGCCAGCAGGGTGGACAGGACCACCTACGAGCAGTACTTC	CASRVDRTTYEQYF
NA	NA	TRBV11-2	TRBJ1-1	TGTGCCAGCACCTCAGGCACTGAAGCTTTCTTT	CASTSGTEAFF
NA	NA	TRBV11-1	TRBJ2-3	TGTGCCAGCAGCTTAAAATTGAGCCGGGCAGGTCCAACAGATACGCAGTATTTT	CASSLKLSRAGPTDTQYF
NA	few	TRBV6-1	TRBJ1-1	TGTGCCAGCAGTGCAGGACCCACTGAAGCTTTCTTT	CASSAGPTEAFF
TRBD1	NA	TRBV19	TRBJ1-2	TGTGCCAGTAGTCCACTCCGGGACAGGGGGTATTGGACCTTC	CASSPLRDRGYWTF
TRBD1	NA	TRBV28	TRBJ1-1	TGTGCCAGCAGTTGGGACAGGGCGAAGACTGAAGCTTTCTTT	CASSWDRAKTEAFF